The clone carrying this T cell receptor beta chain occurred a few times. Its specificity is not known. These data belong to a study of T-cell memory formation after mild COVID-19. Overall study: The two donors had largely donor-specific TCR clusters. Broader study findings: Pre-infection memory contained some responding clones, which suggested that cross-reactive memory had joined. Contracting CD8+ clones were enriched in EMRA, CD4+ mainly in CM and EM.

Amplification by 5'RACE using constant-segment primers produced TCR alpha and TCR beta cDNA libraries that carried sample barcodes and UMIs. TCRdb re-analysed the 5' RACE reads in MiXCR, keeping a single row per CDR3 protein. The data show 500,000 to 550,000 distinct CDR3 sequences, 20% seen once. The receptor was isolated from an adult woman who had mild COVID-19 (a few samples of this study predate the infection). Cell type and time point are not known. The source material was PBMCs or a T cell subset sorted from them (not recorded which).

The CDR3 nucleotides read TGTGCCAGCACCCCAAGGGACGACAGGGGAGATACGCAGTATTTT. This gives the protein CASTPRDDRGDTQYF. This chain connects TRBV25-1 to TRBJ2-3; 8 bases agree with TRBD1. Germline V gene sequence: CDR1 MGHDK, CDR2 SYGVNS. Losses at the gene ends were 7 bases for V and 5 bases for J; bases not matched to a gene: 11. CDR3 length equals 15 residues.